A single sample gave rise to the 13 T cell receptor beta chains below, sequenced in a study of control samples from healthy donors and cancer patients (dated by TCRdb to about 2020). Library preparation employed the immunoSEQ multiplex PCR assay. The table was pulled from immuneACCESS by TCRdb, which kept in-frame rearrangements only. Such tables lose some clones; where checked, under half of the loss comes from unresolved V genes, and the rest has no known cause. For this sample the table gives about 94,000 clones, of which just over 90% were detected only once. The ten largest make up around 3.5% of the sample. The sequenced sample consisted of blood. These receptors originate from a woman between 18 and 29 years old in good health.

This chain links TRBV11-2 with TRBJ2-5, with D maybe TRBD1 (6 bases). The CDR3 totals 13 residues. Trimming pared 1 base from V and 5 bases from J, leaving 8 bases between. Germline loops: CDR1 SGHAT, CDR2 FQNNGV. The CDR3 loop is CASSLGQAETQYF. The DNA of the CDR3 is TGTGCCAGCAGCTTAGGACAGGCGGAGACCCAGTACTTC.

The chain carries TRBV6-1 and TRBJ2-7; a possible D gene is TRBD1 (8 bases). Germline CDR1 reads MNHNS; CDR2 reads SASEGT. This CDR3 comprises 15 residues. With 0 bases removed from V and 4 bases from J, the gap between germline ends came to 13 bases. CDR3 DNA: TGTGCCAGCAGTGAAGCTACAGGGGGAGGGTACGAGCAGTACTTC. It translates to CASSEATGGGYEQYF.

The genes are TRBV5-1 and TRBJ1-2, with D unresolved. The V gene lost 2 bases and the J gene lost 1 base, with 6 bases spanning the gap. The CDR3 length is 13 residues. The germline CDR1 and CDR2 sequences are SGHRS and YFSETQ. The CDR3 DNA reads as TGCGCCAGCAGCTTAGAGGGTAACTATGGCTACACCTTC. Its protein product is CASSLEGNYGYTF.

V gene TRBV23-1 combines with J gene TRBJ2-7; possibly TRBD1 for D (6 bases). Being an ORF, TRBV23-1 has a function that is uncertain. V was trimmed by 4 bases and J by 0 bases, leaving 10 bases between them. The CDR3 covers 14 residues. CDR3 protein: CASSRQEDSYEQYF. CDR3 nucleotide sequence: TGCGCCAGCAGTCGACAGGAGGACTCCTACGAGCAGTACTTC.

In its sample, this clone was seen once. An end of the junction differs from the germline gene, which may be a read error. The chain uses TRBV7-3 and TRBJ2-2; no definite D call. Germline CDR1 is SGHTA and CDR2 is FQGTGA. This CDR3 contains 14 residues. The CDR3 DNA follows: TGTGCCAGCAGCCTAACCGTTTTAGGCGGGGAGCTGTTTTTT. Translating it yields CASSLTVLGGELFF.

This chain joins TRBV21-1 and TRBJ1-2; TRBD1, as called in the table, went unchecked against the DNA. TRBV21-1 is tagged as a pseudogene. The CDR3 has 14 amino acids. The CDR3 DNA is TGTGCCAGCAGCAAAAAAGGGGGTGGATATGGCTACACCTTC. This codes for CASSKKGGGYGYTF.

This clone was counted a few times. This sequence joins TRBV15 and TRBJ2-1, with 14 positions matching TRBD2. The CDR3 extends over 16 amino acids. Germline lookup yields CDR1 LNHNV and CDR2 YYDKDF (reference sequence). The ends lost 8 bases at V and 5 bases at J; junction bases unmatched: 8. In DNA, the CDR3 is TGTGCCACCGAAGGACTAGCGGGGGGACCCCACAATGAGCAGTTCTTC. It specifies CATEGLAGGPHNEQFF.

V is TRBV15 and J is TRBJ2-7; 9 bases are shared with TRBD1. Germline-derived CDR1 and CDR2 are LNHNV and YYDKDF (reference sequence). There are 13 residues in the CDR3. V shed 5 bases and J 2 bases; nucleotides not matched to a gene: 1. CDR3 DNA sequence: TGTGCCACCAGCGGGGACAGGGCCTACGAGCAGTACTTC. Its translation is CATSGDRAYEQYF.

The chain recombines TRBV28 with TRBJ1-4; 9 nucleotides align to TRBD1. CDR1 and CDR2 (germline): MDHEN, SYDVKM. The trim removed 6 bases at V and 6 bases at J, leaving 5 bases unmatched. This CDR3 comprises 14 residues. The CDR3 loop is CASSTTGGDEKLFF. Here the CDR3 DNA reads TGTGCCAGCAGCACGACAGGGGGAGATGAAAAACTGTTTTTT.

The chain uses TRBV5-5 and TRBJ1-1; 7 bases align to TRBD1. The CDR3 is 17 residues long. Germline V gene lookup returns CDR1 SGHKS and CDR2 YYEKEE (reference sequence). The ends lost 4 bases at V and 0 bases at J; junction bases unmatched: 12. The CDR3 DNA sequence: TGTGCCAGCAGCGCCACAGGGGCCAGCCTAATGAACACTGAAGCTTTCTTT. Protein product: CASSATGASLMNTEAFF. The whole variable domain, filled in from reference TRBV5-5 and TRBJ1-1, reads DAGVTQSPTHLIKTRGQQVTLRCSPISGHKSVSWYQQVLGQGPQFIFQYYEKEERGRGNFPDRFSARQFPNYSSELNVNALLLGDSALYLCASSATGASLMNTEAFFGQGTRLTVV.

This chain uses TRBV6-5 with TRBJ1-2; D gene uncertain. The germline V gene encodes CDR1 MNHEY and CDR2 SVGAGI. The CDR3 covers 14 residues. Trimming stripped 4 bases from V and 8 bases from J, with 17 bases between. CDR3 bases: TGTGCCAGCAGTTGGGCAGGAACCGCCGAAGGCTACACCTTC. It is translated as CASSWAGTAEGYTF.

CDR3 coding DNA: TGTGCCATCAGTGAGTCTGCAGGCATGAACACTGAAGCTTTCTTT. This translates into CAISESAGMNTEAFF. This chain links TRBV10-3 with TRBJ1-1; unclear D gene. The V gene lost 0 bases and the J gene lost 0 bases, with 8 bases spanning the gap. The CDR3 totals 15 residues. Germline assignment: CDR1 ENHRY and CDR2 SYGVKD.

The V call is TRBV6-1, the J call TRBJ1-1, with a possible D match to TRBD1 (5 bases). The V gene lost 4 bases and the J gene lost 1 base, with 19 bases spanning the gap. The CDR3 loop spans 17 amino acids. CDR1 and CDR2 from the germline V gene are MNHNS and SASEGT. CDR3 residues: CASSVRGHPAANTEAFF. In DNA, the CDR3 is TGTGCCAGCAGTGTAAGGGGCCATCCGGCAGCGAACACTGAAGCTTTCTTT.